These 6 T cell receptor beta chains were sequenced from one sample in a study of regulatory T cells in long-lasting Graves disease. Researchers made TCR beta libraries by using iRepertoire HTBI primers and running Arm-PCR on CDR3 regions. TCRdb independently ran MiXCR on the multiplex PCR reads; one entry per CDR3 protein. Here the sample spans about 290,000 distinct CDR3 sequences, around a fifth being singletons. The time point here: persistent/refractory GD, antithyroid drugs over 5 years with positive TRAb. Researchers made the TCR library from RNA that was extracted from PBMCs. The specimen was peripheral blood mononuclear cells (PBMCs), collected when the disease was refractory, from a patient treated with antithyroid drugs. The receptors shown here come from a female donor with Graves disease.

Notes on this clonotype: One end of the junction fails to match germline, which may point to a read error. The chain carries TRBV12-3 or TRBV12-4 and TRBJ2-7, with D possibly being TRBD1 (6 bases). The CDR3 has 13 amino acids. In nucleotides, the CDR3 is TGTGCCACCAGTGACGCGGACAGATACGAGCAGTACTTC. Protein product: CATSDADRYEQYF.

The J gene is TRBJ1-2, the V gene TRBV19; D might be TRBD1 (6 bases). Germline V CDR1 and CDR2: LNHDA, SQIVND (reference sequence). Trimming took off 5 bases at V and 0 bases at J, with 16 bases between the two ends. This CDR3 has 16 residues. For the CDR3, the DNA is TGTGCCAGTAGTCCCAGTGTGGGGGACACTAACTATGGCTACACCTTC. Translating gives CASSPSVGDTNYGYTF.

The chain is built from TRBV6-1 and TRBJ1-2; TRBD1 aligns across 10 bases. The CDR3 is made up of 16 amino acids. CDR1 MNHNS and CDR2 SASEGT come from the germline V gene. V gave up 2 bases and J gave up 2 bases; unmatched junction bases: 5. The CDR3 reads CASSESPGQGNYGYTF. Written as DNA, the CDR3 is TGTGCCAGCAGTGAAAGTCCGGGACAGGGGAACTATGGCTACACCTTC.

This chain connects TRBV20-1 to TRBJ2-1; 9 bases agree with TRBD2. CDR1 and CDR2 from the germline V gene are DFQATT and SNEGSKA (reference sequence). The CDR3 loop spans 14 amino acids. CDR3 nucleotide sequence: TGCAGGGGGGGGAGGACTAGCGTCTACAATGAGCAGTTCTTC. Translating gives CRGGRTSVYNEQFF.

The chain's CDR3 is CASSPTHEQYF. For the CDR3, the DNA is TGTGCCAGCAGCCCCACCCACGAGCAGTACTTC. The V gene is TRBV5-8, the J gene TRBJ2-7; D is ambiguous. The V gene lost 4 bases and the J gene lost 5 bases, with 7 bases spanning the gap. Germline V gene lookup returns CDR1 SGHTS and CDR2 YDEGEE. The CDR3 loop spans 11 amino acids.

This chain uses TRBV9 with TRBJ1-1, with 7 positions matching TRBD1. The CDR3 contains 13 residues. Trimming took 4 bases from V and 4 from J; bases not matched to a gene: 4. Germline CDR1 reads SGDLS; CDR2 reads YYNGEE. CDR3 loop: CASSSRQGTEAFF. The CDR3 nucleotides read TGTGCCAGCAGCTCCAGACAGGGCACTGAAGCTTTCTTT.